The 25 T cell receptor beta chains presented below share a single source sample, sequenced in a study of blood T cell repertoires in COVID-19 (TCRdb year 2020). Receptor amplification or capture employed the immunoSEQ multiplex PCR assay. TCRdb stores this immuneACCESS table with in-frame sequences only. Part of the clones is absent; in the studies checked, under half of the shortfall reflects unresolved V genes, and no reason is known for the rest. The sample data list around 180,000 clones, and about 85% of these were observed just once. The ten most abundant clones make up around 25% of the sample. Material: peripheral blood. These receptors were obtained from a man aged 60 to 75 with acute or convalescent COVID-19.

V is TRBV10-2 and J is TRBJ1-6; 7 bases fit TRBD1. Germline V gives CDR1 WSHSY, CDR2 SAAADI. This CDR3 has 15 residues. V shed 3 bases, J shed 7 bases, and the junction held 6 bases outside the gene matches. CDR3 sequence reads: CASSDSTGKNSPLHF. CDR3 DNA sequence: TGCGCCAGCAGTGATTCGACAGGGAAGAATTCACCCCTCCACTTT.

The chain is built from TRBV18 and TRBJ1-5, with TRBD1 matching over 7 bases. CDR3 length: 13 residues. The germline V gene encodes CDR1 KGHSH and CDR2 LQKENI. V lost 7 bases and J lost 6; bases outside the gene matches: 6. In DNA form, the CDR3 reads TGTGCCAGCTTCGGACAGGCGGGTCAGCCCCAGCATTTT. Residues: CASFGQAGQPQHF.

The rearrangement uses TRBV6-2 or TRBV6-3 and TRBJ2-1, with 8 positions matching TRBD1. The V and J ends lost 4 bases and 4 bases, in that order; junction bases with no gene match: 6. Germline CDR1 and CDR2: MNHEY and SVGEGT. The CDR3 length is 15 residues. In nucleotides, the CDR3 is TGTGCCAGCAGTTCTCCGGGACAGGTTTACAATGAGCAGTTCTTC. It translates to CASSSPGQVYNEQFF.

This clone was seen only once. V is TRBV6-4 and J is TRBJ1-2, with D possibly TRBD1 on 6 matching bases. Germline V lookup: CDR1 MRHNA, CDR2 SNTAGT. V lost 6 bases to trimming and J lost 1 base, with 15 bases between them. The CDR3 has 15 amino acids. The CDR3 bases are TGTGCCAGCAGCCGGGAGGGGGGGAATAACTATGGCTACACCTTC. Translation gives CASSREGGNNYGYTF.

The chain uses TRBV28 and TRBJ1-4; tentatively, D is TRBD1 (5 bases). The CDR3 spans 12 residues. Germline loops: CDR1 MDHEN, CDR2 SYDVKM. The CDR3 nucleotides read TGTGCGGCGGGGGTCTCTAATGAAAAACTGTTTTTT. This gives the protein CAAGVSNEKLFF.

The genes are TRBV25-1 and TRBJ2-5; D gene uncertain. V was clipped by 3 bases and J by 1 base, with 12 bases between them. Germline CDR1 and CDR2: MGHDK and SYGVNS. This CDR3 has 15 amino acids. As DNA, the CDR3 is TGTGCCAGCAGTGACTTTGGCGGAGCCCAAGAGACCCAGTACTTC. The encoded protein is CASSDFGGAQETQYF.

This chain joins TRBV4-1 and TRBJ1-2; no clear D. From germline, CDR1 is MGHRA and CDR2 YSYEKL. V lost 0 bases to trimming and J lost 4 bases, with 12 bases between them. The CDR3 extends over 15 amino acids. CDR3 nucleotide sequence: TGCGCCAGCAGCCAAGAGAGCAGGAACGTCTATGGCTACACCTTC. Translated: CASSQESRNVYGYTF.

The rearrangement links TRBV30 to TRBJ1-2, with TRBD1 identical over 7 bases. J gave up 4 bases and V 0 bases, and 14 bases lay outside the gene matches. This CDR3 comprises 17 residues. Germline V gene data show CDR1 as GTSNPN and CDR2 as SVGIG (reference sequence). The CDR3 is CAWSVGGSRQGGYGYTF. The CDR3 DNA follows: TGTGCCTGGAGTGTTGGTGGGAGTAGACAGGGCGGCTATGGCTACACCTTC.

The chain uses TRBV9 and TRBJ2-5, with D tentatively TRBD2 (5 bases). Trimming took off 1 base at V and 2 bases at J, with 9 bases between the two ends. Germline V gene data show CDR1 as SGDLS and CDR2 as YYNGEE. The CDR3 is made up of 14 amino acids. CDR3 DNA: TGTGCCAGCAGCGTAACGGGGAGACAAGAGACCCAGTACTTC. Translating it yields CASSVTGRQETQYF.

The CDR3 spells CASSPDRVDSPLHF. The CDR3, as DNA: TGCGCCAGCAGCCCGGACAGGGTAGACTCACCCCTCCACTTT. The chain combines TRBV5-1 with TRBJ1-6; 8 bases align to TRBD1. This CDR3 comprises 14 residues. Trimming removed 4 bases from V and 10 bases from J; junction bases left unmatched: 7. CDR1 and CDR2 (germline): SGHRS, YFSETQ.

This sequence joins TRBV24-1 and TRBJ2-3, with 7 bases matching TRBD2. The germline CDR1 and CDR2 sequences are KGHDR and SFDVKD. V gave up 5 bases and J gave up 2 bases; unmatched junction bases: 6. CDR3 length: 15 amino acids. CDR3 protein: CATSVPSGDTDTQYF. The CDR3, as DNA: TGTGCCACCAGTGTTCCTAGCGGAGACACAGATACGCAGTATTTT.

The V and J genes are TRBV24-1 and TRBJ2-5, with 8 bases that match TRBD2. The CDR3 sequence is 14 residues long. The V gene's germline CDR1 is KGHDR and CDR2 SFDVKD. V lost 5 bases and J lost 1; bases outside the gene matches: 2. As DNA, the CDR3 is TGTGCCACCAGTGCCCGGGGGGGCCAAGAGACCCAGTACTTC. Translation gives CATSARGGQETQYF.

The chain has TRBV6-6 and TRBJ1-4, with D maybe TRBD1 (5 bases). The CDR3 is 16 amino acids. Germline CDR1 MNHNY, CDR2 SVGAGI (reference sequence). Deletions cut 5 bases from V and 0 bases from J, with 13 bases between. The CDR3 here is CASSRPAGATNEKLFF. As DNA, the CDR3 is TGTGCCAGCAGTCGACCCGCGGGGGCAACTAATGAAAAACTGTTTTTT.

The chain links TRBV7-3 to TRBJ2-2; D is ambiguous. The CDR3 is 12 amino acids. Germline CDR1 and CDR2: SGHTA and FQGTGA. The germline V and J ends were trimmed by 1 base and 7 bases, with 4 bases remaining between them. CDR3 protein: CASSLRSGELFF. CDR3 in DNA: TGTGCCAGCAGCTTAAGGAGCGGGGAGCTGTTTTTT.

The chain is built from TRBV2 and TRBJ1-5, with D unresolved. The germline V gene encodes CDR1 SNHLY and CDR2 FYNNEI. CDR3 length equals 13 residues. V lost 3 bases and J lost 7, with 10 bases in between. The CDR3 coding sequence is TGTGCCAGCAGTGATGTACTAAGGCAGCCCCAGCATTTT. It specifies CASSDVLRQPQHF. The full variable domain, completed using reference TRBV2 and TRBJ1-5, is EPEVTQTPSHQVTQMGQEVILRCVPISNHLYFYWYRQILGQKVEFLVSFYNNEISEKSEIFDDQFSVERPDGSNFTLKIRSTKLEDSAMYFCASSDVLRQPQHFGDGTRLSIL.

The rearrangement joins TRBV9 to TRBJ1-2; 7 bases are a match to TRBD1. Germline trimming cut 4 bases from V and 0 bases from J; bases unmatched to any gene: 6. Germline CDR1 SGDLS, CDR2 YYNGEE. The CDR3 sequence is 15 residues long. CDR3 bases: TGTGCCAGCAGCATGAGGACAGGAGCTAACTATGGCTACACCTTC. This sequence encodes CASSMRTGANYGYTF.

The rearrangement uses TRBV3-1 (or the pseudogene TRBV3-2) and TRBJ2-2; possible D gene TRBD1, 5 bases. CDR1 and CDR2 (germline): LGHDT, YNNKEL (reference sequence). The CDR3 spans 14 residues. The V end was cut by 4 bases, the J end by 9 bases, with 15 bases between. Here the CDR3 reads CASSLGKGQRELFF. CDR3 DNA sequence: TGTGCCAGCAGCCTTGGAAAGGGGCAACGGGAGCTGTTTTTT.

The rearrangement joins TRBV7-3 to TRBJ1-2; TRBD1 matches 12 bases. Germline CDR1 SGHTA, CDR2 FQGTGA. V trimming: 5 bases; J trimming: 5 bases; junction bases outside the gene matches: 6. The CDR3 spans 15 residues. CDR3 DNA sequence: TGTGCCAGCAGCCCCGGGACAGGGGGCCCGTATGGCTACACCTTC. Translating it yields CASSPGTGGPYGYTF. Full variable domain (outside the CDR3, taken from reference TRBV7-3 and TRBJ1-2): GAGVSQTPSNKVTEKGKYVELRCDPISGHTALYWYRQSLGQGPEFLIYFQGTGAADDSGLPNDRFFAVRPEGSVSTLKIQRTERGDSAVYLCASSPGTGGPYGYTFGSGTRLTVV.

This chain joins TRBV6-2 or TRBV6-3 and TRBJ2-7; D might be TRBD1 (6 bases). V lost 5 bases to trimming and J lost 0 bases, with 8 bases between them. CDR3 length: 13 amino acids. The V gene's germline CDR1 is MNHEY and CDR2 SVGEGT. The CDR3 DNA is TGTGCCAGCAGTAGGGGGAGCTCCTACGAGCAGTACTTC. Encoded protein: CASSRGSSYEQYF.

In its sample, this clone was seen once. The chain recombines TRBV7-9 with TRBJ2-1; TRBD2 aligns across 10 bases. This CDR3 is 15 amino acids long. V was pared by 1 base and J by 8 bases, with 5 bases of the junction left unmatched. Germline CDR1 and CDR2: SEHNR and FQNEAQ (reference sequence). CDR3 sequence: CASSLGASGGDEQFF. CDR3 sequence (DNA): TGTGCCAGCAGCTTAGGGGCTAGCGGGGGTGATGAGCAGTTCTTC.

The rearrangement links TRBV20-1 to TRBJ2-1; 7 nucleotides line up with TRBD2. CDR1 is DFQATT, CDR2 SNEGSKA, per germline (reference sequence). The junction had 3 bases not matched to a gene; V was cut back by 6 bases and J by 7 bases. The CDR3 consists of 11 residues. The CDR3 DNA follows: TGCAGTGCCCCAGCGGGGAATGAGCAGTTCTTC. It encodes CSAPAGNEQFF.

The rearrangement links TRBV2 to TRBJ1-2; TRBD1 agrees at 7 bases. Germline-derived CDR1 and CDR2 are SNHLY and FYNNEI. The V segment lost 8 bases and the J segment 6 bases; nucleotides outside the gene matches: 9. This CDR3 contains 13 residues. The CDR3 reads CASLLTGVDGYTF. CDR3 in DNA: TGTGCCAGCCTACTTACAGGGGTTGATGGCTACACCTTC.

The chain has TRBV19 and TRBJ2-6; 10 bases are a match to TRBD1. V lost 5 bases, J lost 2 bases, and 6 bases stayed unmatched. The CDR3 runs to 17 residues. The germline CDR1 and CDR2 sequences are LNHDA and SQIVND (reference sequence). The CDR3 protein is CASSDRDRGAGANVLTF. The CDR3 DNA reads as TGTGCCAGTAGTGACCGGGACAGGGGCGCTGGGGCCAACGTCCTGACTTTC.

The V call is TRBV6-2 or TRBV6-3, the J call TRBJ2-7, with 9 positions matching TRBD2. Germline V gene sequence: CDR1 MNHEY, CDR2 SVGEGT. J lost 6 bases, V lost 0 bases, and 6 bases had no gene match. This CDR3 contains 15 residues. Here the CDR3 reads CASSYSAGGPSEQYF. In DNA form, the CDR3 reads TGTGCCAGCAGTTACTCGGCGGGAGGGCCCTCCGAGCAGTACTTC.

The chain employs TRBV10-3 and TRBJ1-2; 8 bases line up with TRBD1. From germline, CDR1 is ENHRY and CDR2 SYGVKD. Losses at the gene ends were 7 bases for V and 4 bases for J; bases not matched to a gene: 8. The CDR3 spans 14 residues. The CDR3 DNA follows: TGTGCCATCAAAGATTCAGGGGGCTCCTATGGCTACACCTTC. Protein sequence: CAIKDSGGSYGYTF.